A single sample gave rise to the 6 T cell receptor beta chains below, sequenced in a study of Ad26.COV2.S vaccination and SARS-CoV-2 variants. Some clones are missing from TCRdb's copy, which holds only in-frame ones; the method was immunoSEQ multiplex PCR. The table has some 520,000 clones, approximately 88% seen once. Treatment described: about 20 received Ad26.COV2.S at low or high dose, single or two shots; roughly 5 received placebo; per-sample allocation not given. Samples analyzed were those drawn on day 63 after the first vaccine or placebo injection. The sample consisted of peripheral blood, taken in a trial of Ad26.COV2.S vaccine versus placebo. These receptors originate from a person between 18 and 65 years old who received the Ad26.COV2.S COVID-19 vaccine or a placebo.

The J gene is TRBJ1-2, the V gene TRBV5-1; TRBD1 matches 8 bases. V shed 4 bases, J shed 3 bases, and the junction held 14 bases outside the gene matches. CDR3 length: 17 amino acids. From germline, CDR1 is SGHRS and CDR2 YFSETQ. DNA of the CDR3: TGCGCCAGCAGCACTGGACAGGGAACGGCCGGCTACTATGGCTACACCTTC. This sequence encodes CASSTGQGTAGYYGYTF.

V gene TRBV19 combines with J gene TRBJ2-1; 9 nucleotides match TRBD2. V was pared by 5 bases and J by 8 bases, with 16 bases of the junction left unmatched. The CDR3 has 17 residues. The germline V gene encodes CDR1 LNHDA and CDR2 SQIVND (reference sequence). CDR3 sequence reads: CASSPILAGAVGDEQFF. Written as DNA, the CDR3 is TGTGCCAGTAGTCCCATTTTAGCGGGAGCGGTAGGCGATGAGCAGTTCTTC.

The gene calls are TRBV19 and TRBJ2-3, with D perhaps matching TRBD2 (6 bases). The germline V gene encodes CDR1 LNHDA and CDR2 SQIVND (reference sequence). V was cut by 3 bases and J by 6 bases, with 13 bases left in between. The CDR3 contains 14 residues. The CDR3: CASSIGGPRDTQYF. The DNA of the CDR3 is TGTGCCAGTAGTATCGGGGGTCCGAGGGATACGCAGTATTTT.

This chain connects TRBV27 to TRBJ1-1; possible D gene TRBD1, 6 bases. V lost 6 bases to trimming and J lost 5 bases, with 19 bases between them. This CDR3 comprises 15 residues. Germline assignment: CDR1 MNHEY and CDR2 SMNVEV (reference sequence). The CDR3 reads CASSELGGGRTEAFF. CDR3 nucleotide sequence: TGTGCCAGCAGCGAGTTAGGAGGGGGTAGAACTGAAGCTTTCTTT.

The chain links TRBV28 to TRBJ1-2; D is undetermined. Trimming cost V 3 bases and J 5 bases, with 7 bases left between them. CDR3 length: 12 residues. The germline gives CDR1 MDHEN, CDR2 SYDVKM. The CDR3 DNA reads as TGTGCCAGCAGTTTTTTAAAGTATGGCTACACCTTC. Translating it yields CASSFLKYGYTF.

The gene calls are TRBV6-5 and TRBJ2-7, with a weak D call TRBD1 (6 bases). The germline V gene encodes CDR1 MNHEY and CDR2 SVGAGI. There are 15 residues in the CDR3. Between the trimmed V and J ends, which lost 7 bases and 3 bases, there was a span of 19 bases. CDR3 DNA sequence: TGTGCCAGCAACCCGACTTCGGGACACCTCTACGAGCAGTACTTC. Encoded protein: CASNPTSGHLYEQYF.